This TCR beta chain was found in a study of cytomegalovirus exposure and HLA in healthy donors. Concerning this clone: Its antigen is as yet unknown.

Nominally healthy donors were sampled, though unrecorded immune exposures were likely. Study results and limitations: Some TCR beta chains (roughly 160 of them) were listed as cytomegalovirus-associated.

The study ran its PCR with 60 Vbeta and 13 Jbeta primers. Authors' analysis steps: A later analysis tallied approximately 78 million unique TCR beta chains, approximately 10 million of them shared. TCRdb's copy holds only in-frame clones and misses some; the assay was immunoSEQ multiplex PCR. D and trimming come from the DNA, and the V and J calls and clone size come from that table. The table records about 120,000 clones, approximately 84% of them present only once. The V gene's germline CDR1 is SGDLS and CDR2 YYNGEE. V was pared by 3 bases and J by 0 bases, with 10 bases of the junction left unmatched. The CDR3 loop spans 18 amino acids.

This clonotype was sampled from a man between 18 and 35 years old in good health and CMV-seropositive. The chain recombines TRBV9 with TRBJ2-3, with 10 bases fitting TRBD2. The sequencing sample was made of PBMCs. CDR3 DNA sequence: TGTGCCAGCAGCGATGCCCTAACTAGCGGGACCAGCACAGATACGCAGTATTTT. Amino acid sequence: CASSDALTSGTSTDTQYF.